The clone carrying this T cell receptor beta chain was recorded at least ten times. Its antigen is currently unknown. Per germline, CDR1 SGHTA and CDR2 FQGNSA. The CDR3 has 13 residues. Trimming pared 4 bases from V and 0 bases from J, leaving 6 bases between. This entry is derived from a study of T-cell memory formation after mild COVID-19. Broader study findings: Among clones contracting day 15 to 85, CD4/CD8 was balanced, whereas later expanders leaned CD4+.

TCR alpha and TCR beta cDNA libraries carrying sample barcodes and UMIs were produced by 5'RACE using constant-segment primers. TCRdb called the 5' RACE reads again in MiXCR, with one record for every CDR3 protein. The sample carries about 350,000 distinct CDR3 sequences, about an eighth recorded once. What was sequenced was PBMCs or a T cell subset sorted from them (not recorded which). The TCR sequence derives from a young man who had mild COVID-19 (a few samples of this study predate the infection). Cell type and time point are not known. The V call is TRBV7-2, the J call TRBJ2-5; no clear D. CDR3 residues: CASSSRNQETQYF. The CDR3 DNA follows: TGTGCCAGCAGCTCCCGGAACCAAGAGACCCAGTACTTC.